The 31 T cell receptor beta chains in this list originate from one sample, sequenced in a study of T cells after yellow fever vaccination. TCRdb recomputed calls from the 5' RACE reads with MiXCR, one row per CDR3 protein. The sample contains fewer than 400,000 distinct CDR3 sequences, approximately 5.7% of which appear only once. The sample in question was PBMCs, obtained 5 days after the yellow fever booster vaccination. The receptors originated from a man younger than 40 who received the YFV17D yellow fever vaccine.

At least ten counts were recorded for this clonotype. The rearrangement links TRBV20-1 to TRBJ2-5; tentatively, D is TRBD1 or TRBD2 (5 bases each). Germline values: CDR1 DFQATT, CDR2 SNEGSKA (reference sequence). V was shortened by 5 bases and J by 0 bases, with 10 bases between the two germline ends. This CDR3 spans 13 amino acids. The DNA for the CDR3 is TGCAGTGCTCACCGGGGCAACCAAGAGACCCAGTACTTC. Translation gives CSAHRGNQETQYF.

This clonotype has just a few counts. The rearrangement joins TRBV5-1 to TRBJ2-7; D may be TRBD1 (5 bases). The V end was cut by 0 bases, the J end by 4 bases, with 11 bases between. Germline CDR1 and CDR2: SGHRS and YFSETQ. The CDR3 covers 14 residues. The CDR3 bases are TGCGCCAGCAGCTTGGACTCTAAGGGGTACGAGCAGTACTTC. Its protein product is CASSLDSKGYEQYF.

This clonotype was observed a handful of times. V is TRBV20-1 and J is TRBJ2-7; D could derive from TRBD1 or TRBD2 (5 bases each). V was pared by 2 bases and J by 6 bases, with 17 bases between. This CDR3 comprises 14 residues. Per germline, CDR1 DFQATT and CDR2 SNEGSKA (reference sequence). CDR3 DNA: TGCAGTGCTAGATTGAGCAGCCTCGGGGCCGAGCAGTACTTC. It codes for CSARLSSLGAEQYF.

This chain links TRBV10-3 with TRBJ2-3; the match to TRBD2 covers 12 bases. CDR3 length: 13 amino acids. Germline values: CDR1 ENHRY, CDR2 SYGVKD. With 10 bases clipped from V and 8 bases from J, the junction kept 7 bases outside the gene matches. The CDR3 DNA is TGTGCCACCCTACTAGCGGGAGGTGGTACGCAGTATTTT. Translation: CATLLAGGGTQYF.

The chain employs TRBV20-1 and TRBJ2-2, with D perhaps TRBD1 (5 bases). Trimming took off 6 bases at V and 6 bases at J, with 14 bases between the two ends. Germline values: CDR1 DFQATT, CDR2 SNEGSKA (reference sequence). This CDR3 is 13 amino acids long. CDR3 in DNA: TGCAGTGCCCCCCGTCAGGGTTCCGGGGAGCTGTTTTTT. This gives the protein CSAPRQGSGELFF.

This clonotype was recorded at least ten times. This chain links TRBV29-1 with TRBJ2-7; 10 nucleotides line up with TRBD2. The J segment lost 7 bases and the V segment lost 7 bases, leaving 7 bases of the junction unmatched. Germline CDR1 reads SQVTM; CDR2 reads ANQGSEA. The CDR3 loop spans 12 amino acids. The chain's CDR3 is CSGGTSETEQYF. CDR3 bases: TGCAGCGGCGGGACTAGCGAGACAGAGCAGTACTTC.

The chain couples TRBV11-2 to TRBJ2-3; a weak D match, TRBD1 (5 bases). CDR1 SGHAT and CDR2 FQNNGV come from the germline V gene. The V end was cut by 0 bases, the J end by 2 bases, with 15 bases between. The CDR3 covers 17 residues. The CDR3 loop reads CASSLEDILLPTDTQYF. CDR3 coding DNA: TGTGCCAGCAGCTTAGAGGACATATTACTCCCCACAGATACGCAGTATTTT.

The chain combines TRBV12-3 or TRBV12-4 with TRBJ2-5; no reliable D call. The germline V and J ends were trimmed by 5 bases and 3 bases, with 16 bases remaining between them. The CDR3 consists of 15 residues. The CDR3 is CASSPRTDRKETQYF. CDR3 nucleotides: TGTGCCAGCAGTCCCCGGACGGACCGGAAAGAGACCCAGTACTTC.

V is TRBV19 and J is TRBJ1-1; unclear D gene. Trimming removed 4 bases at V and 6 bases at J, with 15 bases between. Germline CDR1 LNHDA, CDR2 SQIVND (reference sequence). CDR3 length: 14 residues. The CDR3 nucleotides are TGTGCCAGTAGTAGCAAGGTAGTCCTGGCTGAAGCTTTCTTT. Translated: CASSSKVVLAEAFF.

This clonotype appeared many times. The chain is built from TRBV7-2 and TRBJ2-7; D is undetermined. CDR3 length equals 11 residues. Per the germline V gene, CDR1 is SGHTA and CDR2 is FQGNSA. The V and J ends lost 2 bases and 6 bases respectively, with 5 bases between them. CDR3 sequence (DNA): TGTGCCAGCAGCTTATTAGCCGAGCAGTACTTC. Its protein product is CASSLLAEQYF.

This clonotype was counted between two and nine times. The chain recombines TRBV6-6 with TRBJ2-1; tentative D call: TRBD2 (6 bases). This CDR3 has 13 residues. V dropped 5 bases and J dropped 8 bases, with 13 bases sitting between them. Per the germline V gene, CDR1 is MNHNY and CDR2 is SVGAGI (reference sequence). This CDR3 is CASSALASYEQFF. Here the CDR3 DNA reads TGTGCCAGCAGTGCTCTAGCGTCGTATGAGCAGTTCTTC.

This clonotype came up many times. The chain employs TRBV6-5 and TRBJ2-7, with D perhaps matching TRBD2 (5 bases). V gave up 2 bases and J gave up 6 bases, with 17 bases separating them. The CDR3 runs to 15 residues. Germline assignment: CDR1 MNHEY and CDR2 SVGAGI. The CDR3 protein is CASSYRSGPGSEQYF. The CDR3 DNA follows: TGTGCCAGCAGTTACAGGAGCGGACCGGGTTCCGAGCAGTACTTC.

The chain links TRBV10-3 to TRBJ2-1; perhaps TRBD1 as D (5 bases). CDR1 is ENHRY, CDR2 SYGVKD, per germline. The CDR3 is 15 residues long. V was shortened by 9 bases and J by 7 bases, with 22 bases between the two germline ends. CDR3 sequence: CAIPTDTNVWNEQFF. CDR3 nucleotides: TGTGCCATACCGACAGACACCAACGTTTGGAATGAGCAGTTCTTC.

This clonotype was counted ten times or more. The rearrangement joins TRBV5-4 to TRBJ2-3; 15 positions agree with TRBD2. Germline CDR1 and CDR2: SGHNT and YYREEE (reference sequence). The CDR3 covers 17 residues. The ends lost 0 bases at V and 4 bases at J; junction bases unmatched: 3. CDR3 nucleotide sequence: TGTGCCAGCAGCTTGGACGGACTAGCGGGAGGGCCAGATACGCAGTATTTT. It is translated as CASSLDGLAGGPDTQYF.

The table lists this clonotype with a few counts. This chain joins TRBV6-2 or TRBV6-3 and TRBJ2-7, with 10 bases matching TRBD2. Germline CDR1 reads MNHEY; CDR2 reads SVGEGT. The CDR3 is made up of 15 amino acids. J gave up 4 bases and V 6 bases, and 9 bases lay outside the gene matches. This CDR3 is CASRKTSGMVYEQYF. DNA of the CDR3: TGTGCCAGCAGAAAAACTAGCGGGATGGTGTACGAGCAGTACTTC.

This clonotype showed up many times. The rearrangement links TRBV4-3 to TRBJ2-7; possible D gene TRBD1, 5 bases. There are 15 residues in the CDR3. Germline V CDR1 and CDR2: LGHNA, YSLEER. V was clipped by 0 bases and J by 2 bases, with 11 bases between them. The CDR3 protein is CASSQEAGFPYEQYF. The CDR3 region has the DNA TGCGCCAGCAGCCAAGAGGCAGGGTTTCCCTACGAGCAGTACTTC.

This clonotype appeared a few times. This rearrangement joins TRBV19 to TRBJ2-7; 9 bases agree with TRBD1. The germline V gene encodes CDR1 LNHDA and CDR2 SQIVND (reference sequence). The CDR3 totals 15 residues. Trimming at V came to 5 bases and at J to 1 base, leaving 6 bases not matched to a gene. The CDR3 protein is CASSVSGTGSYEQYF. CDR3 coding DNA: TGTGCCAGTAGTGTATCCGGGACAGGGTCCTACGAGCAGTACTTC.

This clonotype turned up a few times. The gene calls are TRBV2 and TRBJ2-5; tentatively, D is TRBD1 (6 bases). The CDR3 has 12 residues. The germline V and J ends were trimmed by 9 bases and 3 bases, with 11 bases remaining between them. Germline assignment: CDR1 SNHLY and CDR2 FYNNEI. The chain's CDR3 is CARGANEETQYF. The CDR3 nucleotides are TGTGCCAGGGGGGCGAACGAAGAGACCCAGTACTTC.

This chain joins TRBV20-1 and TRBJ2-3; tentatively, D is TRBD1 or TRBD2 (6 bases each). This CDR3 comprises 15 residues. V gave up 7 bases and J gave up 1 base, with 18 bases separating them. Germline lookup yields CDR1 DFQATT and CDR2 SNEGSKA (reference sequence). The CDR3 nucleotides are TGCAGTGTCACCGAGTGGGGGGCTGGCACAGATACGCAGTATTTT. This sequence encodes CSVTEWGAGTDTQYF.

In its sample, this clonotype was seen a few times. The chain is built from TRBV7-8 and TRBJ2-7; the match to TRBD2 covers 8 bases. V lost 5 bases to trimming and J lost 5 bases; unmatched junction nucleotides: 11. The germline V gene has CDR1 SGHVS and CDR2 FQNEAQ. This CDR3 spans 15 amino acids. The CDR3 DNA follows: TGTGCCAGCAGCCCAGGACTAGCCCCATGGAACGAGCAGTACTTC. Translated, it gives CASSPGLAPWNEQYF.

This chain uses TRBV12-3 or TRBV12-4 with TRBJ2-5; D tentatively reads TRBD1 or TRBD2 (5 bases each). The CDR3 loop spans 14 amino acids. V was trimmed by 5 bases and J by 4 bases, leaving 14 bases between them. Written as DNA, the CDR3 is TGTGCCAGCAGTCAAAGCAAGGGGACAGAGACCCAGTACTTC. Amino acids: CASSQSKGTETQYF.

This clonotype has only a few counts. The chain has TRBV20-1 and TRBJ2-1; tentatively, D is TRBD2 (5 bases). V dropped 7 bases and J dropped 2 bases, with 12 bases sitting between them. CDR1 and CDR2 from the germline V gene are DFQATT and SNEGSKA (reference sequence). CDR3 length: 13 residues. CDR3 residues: CSDLREPYNEQFF. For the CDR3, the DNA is TGCAGTGATCTGAGGGAACCCTACAATGAGCAGTTCTTC.

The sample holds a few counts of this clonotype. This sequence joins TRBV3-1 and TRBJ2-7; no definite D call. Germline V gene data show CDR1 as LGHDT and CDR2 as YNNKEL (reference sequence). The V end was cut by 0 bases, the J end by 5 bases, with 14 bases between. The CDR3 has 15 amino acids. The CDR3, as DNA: TGTGCCAGCAGCCAAGATGGTCCGGGTCCCCACGAGCAGTACTTC. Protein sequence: CASSQDGPGPHEQYF.

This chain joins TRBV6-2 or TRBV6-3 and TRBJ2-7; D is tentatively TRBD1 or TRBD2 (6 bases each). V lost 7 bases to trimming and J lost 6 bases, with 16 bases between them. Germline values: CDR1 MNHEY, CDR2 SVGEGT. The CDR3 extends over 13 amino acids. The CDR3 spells CASTGTLEGEQYF. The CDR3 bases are TGTGCCAGCACGGGGACACTGGAGGGCGAGCAGTACTTC.

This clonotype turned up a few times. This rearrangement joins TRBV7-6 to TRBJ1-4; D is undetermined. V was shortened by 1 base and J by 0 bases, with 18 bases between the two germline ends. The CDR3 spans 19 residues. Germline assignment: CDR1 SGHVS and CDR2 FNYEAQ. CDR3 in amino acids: CASSLEPEGPSPTNEKLFF. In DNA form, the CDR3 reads TGTGCCAGCAGCTTAGAACCGGAGGGTCCTAGCCCAACTAATGAAAAACTGTTTTTT.

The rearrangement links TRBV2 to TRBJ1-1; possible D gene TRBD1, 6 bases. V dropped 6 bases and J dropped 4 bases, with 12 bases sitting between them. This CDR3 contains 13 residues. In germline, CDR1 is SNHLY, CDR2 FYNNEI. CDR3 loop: CASRYKGGTEAFF. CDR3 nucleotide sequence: TGTGCCAGCAGATATAAGGGGGGCACTGAAGCTTTCTTT.

CDR3 DNA sequence: TGCTGTTCCAGGGGCCAGGGGGCGTATTGGGGTTGGCCCCAGCATTTT. It codes for CCSRGQGAYWGWPQHF. The chain is built from TRBV20-1 and TRBJ1-5; 8 nucleotides match TRBD1. The CDR3 contains 16 residues. The germline CDR1 and CDR2 sequences are DFQATT and SNEGSKA (reference sequence).

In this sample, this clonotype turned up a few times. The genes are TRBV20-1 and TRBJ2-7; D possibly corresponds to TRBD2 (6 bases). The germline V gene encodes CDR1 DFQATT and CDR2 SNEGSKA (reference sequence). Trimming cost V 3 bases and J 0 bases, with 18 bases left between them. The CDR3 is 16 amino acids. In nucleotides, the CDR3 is TGCAGTGCTAGCAGCATACCGGGACTCAGCTCCTACGAGCAGTACTTC. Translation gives CSASSIPGLSSYEQYF.

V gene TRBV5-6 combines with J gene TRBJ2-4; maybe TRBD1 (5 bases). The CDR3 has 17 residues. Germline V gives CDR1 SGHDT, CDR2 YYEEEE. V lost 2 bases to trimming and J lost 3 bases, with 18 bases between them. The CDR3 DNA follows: TGTGCCAGCAGCTTAAAGGGTCTAGGGGAAGGCAAAAACATTCAGTACTTC. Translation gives CASSLKGLGEGKNIQYF.

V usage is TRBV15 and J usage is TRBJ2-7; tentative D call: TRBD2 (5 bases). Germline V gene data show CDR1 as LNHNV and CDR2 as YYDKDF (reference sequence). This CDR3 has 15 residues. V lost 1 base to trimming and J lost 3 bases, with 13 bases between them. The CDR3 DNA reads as TGTGCCACCAGCAGAGTGGCTAGCAGTTACTACGAGCAGTACTTC. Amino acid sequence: CATSRVASSYYEQYF.

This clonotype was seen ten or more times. For the CDR3, the DNA is TGTGCCAGCAGCCATGGGACAGGGCTCGACGAGCAGTACTTC. It yields the protein CASSHGTGLDEQYF. The chain is built from TRBV3-1 and TRBJ2-7, with 9 positions matching TRBD1. This CDR3 has 14 amino acids. V trimming: 3 bases; J trimming: 5 bases; junction bases outside the gene matches: 5. The V gene's germline CDR1 is LGHDT and CDR2 YNNKEL (reference sequence).